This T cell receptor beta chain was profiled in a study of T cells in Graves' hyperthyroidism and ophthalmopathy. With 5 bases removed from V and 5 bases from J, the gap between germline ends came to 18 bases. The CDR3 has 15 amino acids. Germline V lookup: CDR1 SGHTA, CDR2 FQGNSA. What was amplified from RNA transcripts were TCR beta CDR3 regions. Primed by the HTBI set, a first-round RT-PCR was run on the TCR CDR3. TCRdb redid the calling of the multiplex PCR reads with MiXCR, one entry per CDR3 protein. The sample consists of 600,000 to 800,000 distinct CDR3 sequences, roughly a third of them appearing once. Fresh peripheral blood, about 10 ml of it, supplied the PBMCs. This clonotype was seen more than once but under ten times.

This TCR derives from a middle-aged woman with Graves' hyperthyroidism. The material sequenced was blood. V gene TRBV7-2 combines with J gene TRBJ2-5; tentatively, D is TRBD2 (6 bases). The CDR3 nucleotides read TGTGCCAGCAGCACCCGGGGGACCCGCGCGGAGACCCAGTACTTC. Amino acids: CASSTRGTRAETQYF.